A selection of T cell receptor beta chains follows, all from one sample in a study of long-term antiretroviral therapy in people with HIV. Repertoires were generated with immunoSEQ multiplex PCR, while TCRdb's copy carries only in-frame clones and drops some. This table has around 22,000 clones, approximately 90% appearing once. Material: unsorted PBMCs, obtained 1.8 years before starting antiretroviral therapy. All receptors derive from a woman in her twenties or thirties with HIV. The CDR3 runs from the conserved cysteine through the conserved F or W. The D gene is left open where the match is weak. The listing skips clone size in some rows; elsewhere it reads once, few, many or a size class.

clone_size d_call j_call v_call cdr3_nt cdr3_aa
NA NA TRBJ2-2 TRBV9 TGTGCCAGCAGCGGACCAGGGACCGGGGAGCTGTTTTTT CASSGPGTGELFF
NA TRBD1 TRBJ2-5 TRBV7-9 TGTGCCAGCAGCTTACTTGACATATGGACAGGCCAAGAGACCCAGTACTTC CASSLLDIWTGQETQYF
NA NA TRBJ1-2 TRBV5-1 TGCGCCAGCAGCTCTGAGCCCGGTACGAACTATGGCTACACCTTC CASSSEPGTNYGYTF
few TRBD1 TRBJ1-2 TRBV6-1 TGTGCCAGCAGTACCCAGGGGGGTGCTAACTATGGCTACACCTTC CASSTQGGANYGYTF
NA NA TRBJ2-3 TRBV6-5 TGTGCCAGCAGGGTAGGAGGGGGCAGTACAGATACGCAGTATTTT CASRVGGGSTDTQYF
NA NA TRBJ1-2 TRBV18 TGTGCCAGCTCATTGGACGCTGGCTACACCTTC CASSLDAGYTF
NA NA TRBJ1-4 TRBV30 TGTGCCTGGAGTCGGCGCCGGACAACTAATGAAAAACTGTTTTTT CAWSRRRTTNEKLFF
NA TRBD1 TRBJ2-5 TRBV5-6 TGTGCCAGCAGCTTGGGACAGGGGCGGCCCCAAGAGACCCAGTACTTC CASSLGQGRPQETQYF
once TRBD1 TRBJ1-1 TRBV18 TGTGCCAGCTCACCTAGACAGGGGAGCACTGAAGCTTTCTTT CASSPRQGSTEAFF
NA NA TRBJ1-1 TRBV19 TGTGCCAGTAGTATTCGGGGGGGCCTCGTGAACACTGAAGCTTTCTTT CASSIRGGLVNTEAFF
NA NA TRBJ2-3 TRBV12-5 TGTGCTAGTGGTCCCTCGTCACACACAGATACGCAGTATTTT CASGPSSHTDTQYF
NA TRBD1 TRBJ1-1 TRBV30 TGTGCCTGGGGAGGGACAGGGTGGACTGAAGCTTTCTTT CAWGGTGWTEAFF
NA NA TRBJ1-2 TRBV7-9 TGTGCCAGCAGCTGGACAGCTAACTATGGCTACACCTTC CASSWTANYGYTF
NA TRBD1 TRBJ2-7 TRBV29-1 TGCAGCGTTGAAGATCGGACAGGGGGCGCGTACGAGCAGTACTTC CSVEDRTGGAYEQYF
NA NA TRBJ2-3 TRBV14 TGTGCCAGCAGCCGGTCCCAGTTCACAGATACGCAGTATTTT CASSRSQFTDTQYF
NA TRBD1 TRBJ1-2 TRBV18 TGTGCCAGCTCACCAGCGGGGGACAGAGTAAACTATGGCTACACCTTC CASSPAGDRVNYGYTF
once TRBD1 TRBJ2-3 TRBV5-5 TGTGCCAGCAGCTCGCGGGACAGGGGCCCAGATACGCAGTATTTT CASSSRDRGPDTQYF
NA NA TRBJ2-6 TRBV6-5 TGTGCCAGCAGCCTTACTGGGGCCAACGTCCTGACTTTC CASSLTGANVLTF
NA NA TRBJ1-1 TRBV10-2 TGCGCCAGCAGTGTGGTCGGGACTGAAGCTTTCTTT CASSVVGTEAFF
NA NA TRBJ2-3 TRBV19 TGTGCCAGTAGTCACCGGGACGCAGGGGATACGCAGTATTTT CASSHRDAGDTQYF
NA NA TRBJ1-1 TRBV6-1 TGTGCCAGCAGTCGGCAATCAACAGTAAACACTGAAGCTTTCTTT CASSRQSTVNTEAFF
NA NA TRBJ1-1 TRBV7-9 TGTGCCAGCAGCTTTTCAGAGAACACTGAAGCTTTCTTT CASSFSENTEAFF
NA NA TRBJ2-2 TRBV18 TGTGCCAGCTCACCCCCGGACTTCACCGGGGAGCTGTTTTTT CASSPPDFTGELFF
NA NA TRBJ2-3 TRBV2 TGTGCCAGCAGTGAAAGTCGGCGGGATACGCAGTATTTT CASSESRRDTQYF
NA TRBD1 TRBJ2-2 TRBV12-5 TGTGCTAGTGGCAGGGACAGGGCGAACACCGGGGAGCTGTTTTTT CASGRDRANTGELFF
few TRBD1 TRBJ1-5 TRBV10-1 TGCGCCAGCAGTGAGTCGACTCTTTACAGGGGGCCCAATCAGCCCCAGCATTTT CASSESTLYRGPNQPQHF
NA NA TRBJ1-4 TRBV5-1 TGCGCCAGCAGCTTAAATCCGGTTATCAACGAAAAACTGTTTTTT CASSLNPVINEKLFF
NA TRBD2 TRBJ2-3 TRBV7-2 TGTGCCAGCAGCTTAGGTCTAGCGGGGGTATTCACAGATACGCAGTATTTT CASSLGLAGVFTDTQYF
NA NA TRBJ2-3 TRBV29-1 TGCAGCTACTCTTTGTGGGGGGCCGGAGATACGCAGTATTTT CSYSLWGAGDTQYF
NA NA TRBJ1-2 TRBV6-4 TGTGCCAGCAGGCAGTCCTCGGGCGGCTACACCTTC CASRQSSGGYTF
NA NA TRBJ1-1 TRBV5-8 TGTGCCAGCAGCTTTTTCGGGGCGAAGGGCACTGAAGCTTTCTTT CASSFFGAKGTEAFF
NA TRBD1 TRBJ2-1 TRBV7-3 TGTGCCAGCAGCTCCGGACAGGGCAGGATAGATGAGCAGTTCTTC CASSSGQGRIDEQFF
NA NA TRBJ1-2 TRBV29-1 TGCAGCGTTGGTCAGTCAGATAACTATGGCTACACCTTC CSVGQSDNYGYTF
NA NA TRBJ2-5 TRBV7-2 TGTGCCAGCAGCTTTGGTGGGGGGGCGGGAGAGACCCAGTACTTC CASSFGGGAGETQYF
NA NA TRBJ2-7 TRBV14 TGTGCCAGCAGCCAATCAAGGAACGAGCAGTACTTC CASSQSRNEQYF
NA NA TRBJ1-6 TRBV7-3 TGTGCCAGCAGCCAAGGGTCGGAGAATTCACCCCTCCACTTT CASSQGSENSPLHF
NA NA TRBJ2-4 TRBV7-3 TGTGCCAGCAGCTTAGAAAAGTTTGGGGGCCCCGGGGCATTC CASSLEKFGGPGAF
NA NA TRBJ1-2 TRBV10-3 TGTGCCATCCAGGACCCTAACTATGGCTACACCTTC CAIQDPNYGYTF
NA NA TRBJ1-3 TRBV7-6 TGTGCCAGCAGCTTATTCAGGAACCCGAACTCTGGAAACACCATATATTTT CASSLFRNPNSGNTIYF
NA TRBD1 TRBJ1-2 TRBV2 TGTGCCAGCAGTGCGCCGACGACAGGGTATAACTATGGCTACACCTTC CASSAPTTGYNYGYTF
NA NA TRBJ1-3 TRBV7-3 TGTGCCAGCAGCCCCGGCCTCAGCTCTGGAAACACCATATATTTT CASSPGLSSGNTIYF
NA NA TRBJ1-5 TRBV7-6 TGTGCCAGCAGCTTAGCGCGAGTGATTACATTATATAGCAATCAGCCCCAGCATTTT CASSLARVITLYSNQPQHF
once NA TRBJ1-6 TRBV7-2 TGTGCCAGCAGCCCCCCCGGAATAAAGGGTTCACCCCTCCACTTT CASSPPGIKGSPLHF
NA TRBD2 TRBJ2-1 TRBV5-6 TGTGCCAGCAGCATCCTCGAGCGGGGGGGCGCGTTTGAGCAGTTCTTC CASSILERGGAFEQFF
NA NA TRBJ2-5 TRBV9 TGTGCCAGCAGCGTAGGAGCCTCCGTCTTCCAAGAGACCCAGTACTTC CASSVGASVFQETQYF
NA NA TRBJ2-3 TRBV29-1 TGCAGCCTCCAGACAGGGACTGGCACAGATACGCAGTATTTT CSLQTGTGTDTQYF
once TRBD1 TRBJ2-2 TRBV11-3 TGTGCCAGCAGTATACAGGGGCTTAACACCGGGGAGCTGTTTTTT CASSIQGLNTGELFF
NA NA TRBJ2-3 TRBV7-8 TGTGCCAGCAGCTTAGCGCGGGGGCGCACAGATACGCAGTATTTT CASSLARGRTDTQYF
NA NA TRBJ1-2 TRBV27 TGTGCCAGCAGTGCCATACCACAGAGCCCCTATGGCTACACCTTC CASSAIPQSPYGYTF
NA NA TRBJ1-1 TRBV9 TGTGCCAGCAGCGTAGGAGGGGCGATCATGAACACTGAAGCTTTCTTT CASSVGGAIMNTEAFF
NA NA TRBJ2-7 TRBV10-3 TGTGCCATCAGGGAAACGGGATCCCATATCTACGAGCAGTACTTC CAIRETGSHIYEQYF
NA NA TRBJ1-4 TRBV5-1 TGCGCCAGCAGCTTGGATGGCAGAACGATAAATGAAAAACTGTTTTTT CASSLDGRTINEKLFF
NA NA TRBJ1-3 TRBV6-1 TGTGCCAGCACCGAATATAATTCTGGAAACACCATATATTTT CASTEYNSGNTIYF
NA TRBD2 TRBJ2-3 TRBV27 TGTGCCAGCAGCCGATCGGGGGGGCGGACAGATACGCAGTATTTT CASSRSGGRTDTQYF
NA TRBD1 TRBJ1-1 TRBV5-5 TGTGCCAGCAGCTTGGGGGCCGGGACAGGGACCCCTGAAGCTTTCTTT CASSLGAGTGTPEAFF